This entry lists 15 T cell receptor beta chains sequenced from one sample in a study of T-cell reconstitution after alpha-beta-depleted transplantation in children. Researchers prepared the TCRbeta library using unique molecular identifiers, the study reports. TCRdb reanalysed the PCR reads using MiXCR and keeps one entry per CDR3 protein. The table records 480,000 or so distinct CDR3 sequences, roughly a tenth of them present only once. Sequenced here: PBMCs, sampled before TCRalphabeta/CD19-depleted stem cell transplant. The receptors here all came from a child younger than 10 with inherited bone marrow failure, due to receive a stem cell transplant.

This clonotype was detected ten times or more. V and J are TRBV7-2 and TRBJ1-1; D call uncertain. CDR1 is SGHTA and CDR2 is FQGNSA in the germline V gene. The CDR3 is made up of 15 amino acids. The ends were cut back, 5 bases at V and 0 bases at J, with 13 bases in the middle. In nucleotides, the CDR3 is TGTGCCAGCAGCCCCCACCCCTCCTTGAACACTGAAGCTTTCTTT. Translating it yields CASSPHPSLNTEAFF.

V usage is TRBV7-9 and J usage is TRBJ1-3; D ambiguous. CDR3 length: 14 residues. CDR1 is SEHNR and CDR2 is FQNEAQ in the germline V gene (reference sequence). V was clipped by 5 bases and J by 6 bases, with 14 bases between them. The CDR3: CASSPNVLENTIYF. The CDR3 DNA sequence: TGTGCCAGCAGCCCCAATGTTCTGGAAAACACCATATATTTT.

The chain employs TRBV20-1 and TRBJ2-5, with TRBD2 matching 9 bases. This CDR3 is 15 amino acids long. V lost 0 bases to trimming and J lost 0 bases; unmatched junction nucleotides: 2. Germline loops: CDR1 DFQATT, CDR2 SNEGSKA (reference sequence). Written as DNA, the CDR3 is TGCAGTGCTAGAGATCTAGCGGGAAACCAAGAGACCCAGTACTTC. As protein: CSARDLAGNQETQYF.

This clonotype was seen many times. The chain joins TRBV11-1 to TRBJ2-5, with 10 bases fitting TRBD2. J was trimmed by 0 bases and V by 5 bases; bases with no gene match: 15. Germline values: CDR1 SGHAT, CDR2 FQDESV (reference sequence). The CDR3 is 19 amino acids. CDR3 amino acids: CASSPPVALAGTYQETQYF. In DNA, the CDR3 is TGTGCCAGCAGCCCCCCCGTAGCACTAGCGGGGACGTACCAAGAGACCCAGTACTTC.

This clonotype was counted many times. This rearrangement joins TRBV7-2 to TRBJ2-7, with D possibly matching TRBD2 (5 bases). Deletions cut 1 base from V and 7 bases from J, with 14 bases between. The germline gives CDR1 SGHTA, CDR2 FQGNSA. The CDR3 runs to 14 residues. The CDR3 DNA reads TGTGCCAGCAGCTTAGTAGCCCTAGCAGGAGAGCAGTACTTC. It specifies CASSLVALAGEQYF.

This clonotype was counted ten times or more. This chain links TRBV18 with TRBJ2-6, with D uncertain. Looked up from germline, CDR1 is KGHSH and CDR2 is LQKENI. The length of the CDR3 is 14 residues. The V and J ends lost 4 bases and 0 bases respectively, with 4 bases between them. The CDR3 DNA sequence: TGTGCCAGCTCACAGGGCTCTGGGGCCAACGTCCTGACTTTC. Protein: CASSQGSGANVLTF.

Of note for this clonotype: A single base separates this from a much larger clone, so it may be a read error. This sequence joins TRBV27 and TRBJ1-1; the D is unclear. CDR3 size: 15 residues. V lost 0 bases and J lost 4, with 12 bases in between. Germline V gives CDR1 MNHEY, CDR2 SMNVEV (reference sequence). The CDR3 loop reads CASSLSFGRITEAFF. The CDR3 DNA is TGTGCCAGCAGTTTATCATTTGGGCGGATCACTGAAGCTTTCTTT.

This clonotype has at least ten counts. This chain connects TRBV4-3 to TRBJ1-5, with D unresolved. The germline V gene encodes CDR1 LGHNA and CDR2 YSLEER. The CDR3 contains 13 residues. Deletions cut 3 bases from V and 6 bases from J, with 9 bases between. The CDR3 is CASSQGLGQPQHF. The CDR3 region has the DNA TGCGCCAGCAGCCAGGGTCTAGGTCAGCCCCAGCATTTT.

The sample holds many counts of this clonotype. The chain uses TRBV5-6 and TRBJ1-1, with D tentatively TRBD1 (5 bases). The CDR3 loop spans 12 amino acids. Germline CDR1 and CDR2: SGHDT and YYEEEE. The V gene lost 1 base and the J gene lost 7 bases, with 8 bases spanning the gap. The CDR3 reads CASSLTGLEAFF. The CDR3 DNA reads as TGTGCCAGCAGCTTGACAGGCCTTGAAGCTTTCTTT. Full variable domain (rest looked up from reference TRBV5-6 and TRBJ1-1): DAGVTQSPTHLIKTRGQQVTLRCSPKSGHDTVSWYQQALGQGPQFIFQYYEEEERQRGNFPDRFSGHQFPNYSSELNVNALLLGDSALYLCASSLTGLEAFFGQGTRLTVV.

Ten or more counts support this clonotype. The chain recombines TRBV4-1 with TRBJ1-1, with D possibly being TRBD1 (5 bases). The CDR3 spans 15 residues. V lost 0 bases to trimming and J lost 6 bases, with 14 bases between them. Germline-derived CDR1 and CDR2 are MGHRA and YSYEKL. The CDR3 DNA is TGCGCCAGCAGCCAAGATGTTGGGGCCTTCGCTGAAGCTTTCTTT. This gives the protein CASSQDVGAFAEAFF.

Only a few counts were recorded for this clonotype. CDR3 protein: CASSPIGRRTYEQYF. In DNA, the CDR3 is TGTGCCAGCAGCCCGATAGGGCGGAGAACCTACGAGCAGTACTTC. V is TRBV28 and J is TRBJ2-7; D is unresolved. Germline assignment: CDR1 MDHEN and CDR2 SYDVKM. CDR3 length: 15 amino acids. Trimming cost V 6 bases and J 2 bases, with 17 bases left between them.

Ten or more counts support this clonotype. This chain connects TRBV5-1 to TRBJ2-7; unclear D gene. Trimming took off 0 bases at V and 1 base at J, with 11 bases between the two ends. CDR1 and CDR2 (germline): SGHRS, YFSETQ. The CDR3 is 15 residues long. Here the CDR3 DNA reads TGCGCCAGCAGCTTGGCGTCGGGCCTTTCCTACGAGCAGTACTTC. It translates to CASSLASGLSYEQYF.

This clonotype was counted at least ten times. This chain connects TRBV19 to TRBJ1-1; the D is unclear. Between the trimmed V and J ends, which lost 5 bases and 4 bases, there was a span of 17 bases. The CDR3 has 15 residues. Germline CDR1 LNHDA, CDR2 SQIVND (reference sequence). The CDR3 nucleotides are TGTGCCAGTAGTCCCCCAGGAGTTTCGGGCACTGAAGCTTTCTTT. It specifies CASSPPGVSGTEAFF.

V gene TRBV5-6 combines with J gene TRBJ2-7; D uncertain. The ends were cut back, 4 bases at V and 0 bases at J, with 11 bases in the middle. CDR1 and CDR2 from the germline V gene are SGHDT and YYEEEE. This CDR3 has 14 amino acids. This CDR3 reads CASSPKQISYEQYF. As DNA, the CDR3 is TGTGCCAGCAGCCCTAAACAGATCTCCTACGAGCAGTACTTC.

This clonotype was observed many times. V gene TRBV5-5 combines with J gene TRBJ2-2; TRBD2 agrees at 7 bases. Trimming removed 0 bases from V and 5 bases from J; junction bases left unmatched: 7. Germline V gives CDR1 SGHKS, CDR2 YYEKEE (reference sequence). The CDR3 is 16 amino acids. CDR3: CASSLAPSGFTGELFF. In nucleotides, the CDR3 is TGTGCCAGCAGCTTGGCTCCTAGCGGATTTACCGGGGAGCTGTTTTTT.